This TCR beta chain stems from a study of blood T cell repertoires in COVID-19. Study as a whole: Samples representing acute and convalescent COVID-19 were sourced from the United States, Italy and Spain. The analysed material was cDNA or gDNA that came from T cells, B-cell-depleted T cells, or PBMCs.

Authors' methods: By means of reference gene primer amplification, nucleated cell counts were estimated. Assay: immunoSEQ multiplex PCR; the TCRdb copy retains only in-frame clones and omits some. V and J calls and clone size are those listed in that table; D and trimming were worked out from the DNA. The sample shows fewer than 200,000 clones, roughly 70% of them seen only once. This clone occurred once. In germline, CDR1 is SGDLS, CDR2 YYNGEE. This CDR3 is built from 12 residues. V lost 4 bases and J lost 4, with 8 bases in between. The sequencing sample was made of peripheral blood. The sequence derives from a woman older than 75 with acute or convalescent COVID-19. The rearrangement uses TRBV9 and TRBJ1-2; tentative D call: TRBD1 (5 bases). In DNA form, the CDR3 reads TGTGCCAGCAGCTCGGACACCTATGGCTACACCTTC. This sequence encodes CASSSDTYGYTF.